Below are 14 T cell receptor beta chains sequenced from a single sample in a study of blood T cell repertoires in COVID-19. Generated by immunoSEQ multiplex PCR, the TCRdb table keeps only in-frame clones and is missing some. The sample contains some 520,000 clones, 89% of which appear only once. Sequencing was done on a sample of peripheral blood. The receptors were gathered from a man aged 18 to 29 with COVID-19, enrolled during active disease.

This clone was seen a handful of times. This chain connects TRBV23-1 to TRBJ1-1; D uncertain. TRBV23-1 is filed as an ORF, its function uncertain. V gave up 4 bases and J gave up 3 bases, with 9 bases separating them. The CDR3 runs to 13 residues. CDR3: CASSRERDTEAFF. The CDR3 nucleotides read TGCGCCAGCAGTCGTGAGAGGGACACTGAAGCTTTCTTT.

The V call is TRBV21-1, the J call TRBJ1-5. TRBV21-1 has pseudogene status. The CDR3 length is 17 residues. The CDR3 sequence is CASSTESDCMGNQPQHF. The CDR3 DNA sequence: TGTGCCAGCAGCACCGAGTCGGACTGCATGGGGAATCAGCCCCAGCATTTT.

This clone came up once. V usage is TRBV2 and J usage is TRBJ2-6; D is undetermined. The germline V gene has CDR1 SNHLY and CDR2 FYNNEI. The CDR3 is 16 amino acids. The ends were cut back, 11 bases at V and 0 bases at J, with 17 bases in the middle. The CDR3, as DNA: TGTGCCTGCCGACACGCCACTTTCTCTGGGGCCAACGTCCTGACTTTC. As protein: CACRHATFSGANVLTF.

The rearrangement uses TRBV19 and TRBJ2-1; D perhaps matches TRBD2 (6 bases). V was pared by 2 bases and J by 2 bases, with 7 bases between. Germline CDR1 LNHDA, CDR2 SQIVND (reference sequence). The CDR3 has 14 residues. In DNA, the CDR3 is TGTGCCAGTAGTATAATAGCGGCCTACAATGAGCAGTTCTTC. Amino acids: CASSIIAAYNEQFF.

The gene calls are TRBV6-5 and TRBJ1-4, with unresolved D. The CDR3 sequence is 14 residues long. CDR1 and CDR2 from the germline V gene are MNHEY and SVGAGI. Trimming cost V 2 bases and J 5 bases, with 9 bases left between them. The CDR3 protein is CASSYRAGNEKLFF. CDR3 sequence (DNA): TGTGCCAGCAGTTACAGGGCGGGGAATGAAAAACTGTTTTTT.

The chain has TRBV11-3 and TRBJ2-7; 8 bases map to TRBD2. J was trimmed by 2 bases and V by 2 bases; bases with no gene match: 5. The CDR3 contains 15 residues. Germline V gene sequence: CDR1 SGHNT, CDR2 YENEEA. For the CDR3, the DNA is TGTGCCAGCAGCTTATCTTCGGGAGGGCCCTACGAGCAGTACTTC. Protein sequence: CASSLSSGGPYEQYF.

The chain carries TRBV18 and TRBJ2-2, with D perhaps matching TRBD2 (6 bases). Trimming cost V 4 bases and J 3 bases, with 12 bases left between them. The CDR3 contains 15 residues. The V gene's germline CDR1 is KGHSH and CDR2 LQKENI. CDR3: CASSLRDSHTGELFF. The CDR3 DNA follows: TGTGCCAGCTCACTCCGGGACTCTCACACCGGGGAGCTGTTTTTT.

The rearrangement links TRBV28 to TRBJ2-2, with a tentative D call TRBD2 (7 bases). The CDR3 sequence is 15 residues long. Germline V gene data show CDR1 as MDHEN and CDR2 as SYDVKM. V was cut by 6 bases and J by 3 bases, with 14 bases left in between. The CDR3 is CASSQGGVDTGELFF. CDR3 sequence (DNA): TGTGCCAGCAGCCAAGGGGGGGTGGACACCGGGGAGCTGTTTTTT.

CDR3 sequence reads: CASSLQGANTDTQYF. CDR3 nucleotides: TGCGCCAGCAGCTTGCAGGGGGCAAACACAGATACGCAGTATTTT. V usage is TRBV5-1 and J usage is TRBJ2-3; 8 nucleotides line up with TRBD1. The V and J ends lost 1 base and 2 bases, in that order; junction bases with no gene match: 3. The CDR3 sequence is 15 residues long. Per the germline V gene, CDR1 is SGHRS and CDR2 is YFSETQ.

V and J are TRBV1 and TRBJ1-2. TRBV1 is shown as a pseudogene. CDR3 length equals 10 residues. The CDR3 protein is CTSKNGSYTF. The CDR3 coding sequence is TGCACCAGCAAAAACGGGAGCTACACCTTC.

The chain uses TRBV2 and TRBJ1-5; the match to TRBD1 covers 7 bases. With 7 bases clipped from V and 2 bases from J, the junction kept 5 bases outside the gene matches. This CDR3 contains 14 residues. CDR1 and CDR2 from the germline V gene are SNHLY and FYNNEI. Here the CDR3 reads CASNQGQRNQPQHF. The CDR3 bases are TGTGCCAGCAACCAGGGACAGCGCAATCAGCCCCAGCATTTT.

The count of this clone is one. V usage is TRBV19 and J usage is TRBJ2-2; 9 positions agree with TRBD2. The CDR3 contains 16 residues. Trimming took 3 bases from V and 5 from J; bases not matched to a gene: 7. The germline CDR1 and CDR2 sequences are LNHDA and SQIVND (reference sequence). The CDR3 protein is CASSMAGGPGTGELFF. CDR3 bases: TGTGCCAGTAGTATGGCGGGAGGGCCGGGAACCGGGGAGCTGTTTTTT.

The genes are TRBV14 and TRBJ2-1; weak D call: TRBD2 (6 bases). The CDR3 has 14 residues. The germline V gene has CDR1 SGHDN and CDR2 FVKESK. V was shortened by 8 bases and J by 9 bases, with 20 bases between the two germline ends. CDR3 in amino acids: CASWREWGRCEQFF. In nucleotides, the CDR3 is TGTGCCAGCTGGAGGGAGTGGGGGAGATGTGAGCAGTTCTTC.

The rearrangement uses TRBV12-3 or TRBV12-4 and TRBJ2-1, with a possible D match to TRBD1 (6 bases). The CDR3 has 13 residues. V was trimmed by 5 bases and J by 9 bases, leaving 14 bases between them. Here the CDR3 DNA reads TGTGCCAGCAGTGACAGGAACAGCGGTGAGCAGTTCTTC. Its translation is CASSDRNSGEQFF.